Given below is one TCR beta chain in context. Its antigen is currently unknown. CDR1 SGHDN and CDR2 FVKESK come from the germline V gene. The CDR3 has 12 residues. V was pared by 4 bases and J by 8 bases, with 3 bases of the junction left unmatched. The data were obtained in a study of cytomegalovirus exposure and HLA in healthy donors. The PCR employed 60 Vbeta primers together with 13 Jbeta primers. Profiling relied on immunoSEQ multiplex PCR, and the TCRdb table lists in-frame clones only, not all of them. The profile shows around 130,000 clones, approximately 80% of them singletons. Points from the study as a whole: Researchers reported from a later analysis that most CMV-associated TCR beta chains appeared HLA-restricted.

V and J are TRBV14 and TRBJ2-3; 7 nucleotides agree with TRBD1. Sequenced input: PBMCs. The origin of this receptor is a man between 40 and 49 years old in good health and CMV-seronegative. The CDR3 loop reads CASSPDRVTQYF. DNA of the CDR3: TGTGCCAGCAGCCCCGACAGGGTTACGCAGTATTTT. Looking up the rest from reference TRBV14 and TRBJ2-3 gives the full variable domain: EAGVTQFPSHSVIEKGQTVTLRCDPISGHDNLYWYRRVMGKEIKFLLHFVKESKQDESGMPNNRFLAERTGGTYSTLKVQPAELEDSGVYFCASSPDRVTQYFGPGTRLTVL.